This TCR beta chain stems from a study of radiation and T cells in renal cell carcinoma (dated by TCRdb to 2019 to 2021). In the study overall: The samples were drawn from a clinical trial, where primary renal cell carcinomas were treated with 15 Gy of stereotactic body radiation therapy and then removed by nephrectomy 4 weeks afterward. A total of 50 to 55 samples underwent TCR beta sequencing, made up of approximately 26 tumors and some 27 peripheral blood samples. Across all 50 or so samples, 4 million to 5 million unique CDR3 nucleotide sequences encoding some 2.6 million unique CDR3 amino acid sequences were identified.

The paper as a whole reports these results and caveats: The single-armed trial design could not address effects of radiation dose or scheduling on the TCR repertoire. Because no pretreatment tumor biopsies were available, whether clonotypes were present in the tumor at baseline could not be determined. Top tumor clonotypes rose in blood from baseline to 2 weeks post-radiation, then contracted by 4 weeks, suggesting transient expansion of tumor-resident clones. Blood repertoire dynamics were not followed beyond 4 weeks after treatment.

Ends trimmed: V by 2 bases, J by 3 bases; bases unmatched to a gene: 8. The CDR3, from cysteine to phenylalanine, totals 17 residues. The kept DNA is CDR3 alone, 51 bases in frame from the first base. The germline V gene gives CDR1 as SGHRS and CDR2 as YFSETQ. TCR beta libraries were generated from genomic DNA with the immunoSEQ kit, following the manufacturer's recommendations. For library preparation, a first multiplex PCR was performed with proprietary primers, followed by a second PCR in which unique barcodes were added, and bead cleanups were performed after each round. Each sample batch included a kit-provided positive control reaction and a negative control reaction. The final libraries were assessed on an Agilent 4200 TapeStation D1000 ScreenTape, pooled by volume, and quantified by qPCR. Sequencing ran on an Illumina NextSeq500 with a MidOutput 150-cycle cartridge, using 156 Read1 and 15 Index1 cycles with kit custom primers. The pooled library was loaded at approximately 0.95 pM with a roughly 20% PhiX control spike-in. Per the source publication's procedure: Vendor-processed data were analyzed in R, and a clonotype was defined as all T cells sharing the same CDR3 nucleotide sequence. For clone abundance analyses, frequencies were normalized to the 10,000 most abundant clones per sample. Before analysis, public T cell clones were removed, and these numbered fewer than five per sample on average. Tumor-enriched and baseline blood-enriched clonotypes were defined by at least a 32-fold difference in abundance between compartments. A beta-binomial differential abundance model was applied to find clonotypes that expanded or contracted between blood time points. Tumor-blood repertoire similarity was measured with the Baroni-Urbani and Buser coefficient, and groups were compared using two-tailed Wilcoxon tests in R. Here the immuneACCESS table is served through TCRdb, limited to in-frame sequences with V and J called. Missing clones are a known gap in these copies; in checked studies unresolved V genes cover under half, and the rest lacks a known reason. That table gives V, J and clone size, and the DNA gave D and trimming. In this sample the table shows some 150,000 clones, less than 90% of which occur a single time. The ten largest clones represent approximately 22% of the sample.

The time point label corresponds to: baseline pretreatment blood. The sample's treatment or condition label is to be understood as: 15 Gy SBRT to primary tumor, nephrectomy 4 weeks later. To follow tumor-enriched clonotypes, serial peripheral blood was collected from radiation-treated patients at baseline and at 2 weeks and 4 weeks after SBRT. Every patient had renal cell carcinoma of clear cell pathology. Genomic DNA for TCR sequencing was prepared using the QIAamp DNA Blood Mini Kit (Qiagen). Samples were included in the analyses only if all quality control checks were passed. Concerning this clone itself: Its target antigen remains unknown. Per-base qualities were not stored, and no clone one base away is much larger.

This sequence was found in a woman aged 50 to 65 with renal cell carcinoma. Material: blood, obtained from a patient whose treatment included radiotherapy and nephrectomy. The rearrangement combines TRBV5-1 with TRBJ2-1; TRBD1 aligns with 10 central bases. The CDR3 reads CASSFSAGTGVYNEQFF. The DNA reads TGCGCCAGCAGCTTCTCAGCCGGGACAGGGGTCTACAATGAGCAGTTCTTC.